These 10 T cell receptor beta chains originate from one sample sequenced in a study of T-cell memory formation after mild COVID-19. MiXCR was run by TCRdb on the 5' RACE reads, yielding one entry per CDR3 protein. The table has about 210,000 distinct CDR3 sequences, 27% seen once. Source material: PBMCs or a T cell subset sorted from them (not recorded which). These receptors originate from an adult woman who had mild COVID-19 (a few samples of this study predate the infection). Cell type and time point are not known.

The chain combines TRBV5-6 with TRBJ2-7; D is unresolved. The CDR3 is made up of 11 amino acids. Germline V gives CDR1 SGHDT, CDR2 YYEEEE. V was clipped by 2 bases and J by 5 bases, with 5 bases between them. CDR3 sequence: CASSLRDEQYF. CDR3 DNA: TGTGCCAGCAGCTTAAGGGACGAGCAGTACTTC. Full variable domain (outside the CDR3, taken from reference TRBV5-6 and TRBJ2-7): DAGVTQSPTHLIKTRGQQVTLRCSPKSGHDTVSWYQQALGQGPQFIFQYYEEEERQRGNFPDRFSGHQFPNYSSELNVNALLLGDSALYLCASSLRDEQYFGPGTRLTVT.

The V gene is TRBV25-1, the J gene TRBJ1-1, with D possibly being TRBD1 (6 bases). The CDR3 is 12 amino acids. Per the germline V gene, CDR1 is MGHDK and CDR2 is SYGVNS. The germline V and J ends were trimmed by 5 bases and 10 bases, with 14 bases remaining between them. DNA for the CDR3: TGTGCCAGCAGTCCCCTAGGGGGGCGAGCTTTCTTT. The encoded protein is CASSPLGGRAFF.

The V and J genes are TRBV3-1 and TRBJ2-1, with D unclear. Germline V gene data show CDR1 as LGHDT and CDR2 as YNNKEL (reference sequence). The CDR3 sequence is 16 residues long. The V end was cut by 0 bases, the J end by 0 bases, with 9 bases between. The CDR3 here is CASSQDSLSSYNEQFF. In DNA form, the CDR3 reads TGTGCCAGCAGCCAAGATTCCCTCAGCTCCTACAATGAGCAGTTCTTC.

This clonotype was detected a few times. This rearrangement joins TRBV2 to TRBJ2-3; D is ambiguous. Germline V lookup: CDR1 SNHLY, CDR2 FYNNEI. Trimming cost V 4 bases and J 4 bases, with 15 bases left between them. This CDR3 has 15 amino acids. In DNA, the CDR3 is TGTGCCAGCAGTGTCGGTAGCAATAGGGCAGATACGCAGTATTTT. As protein: CASSVGSNRADTQYF.

The chain recombines TRBV6-2 or TRBV6-3 with TRBJ2-5; 15 bases agree with TRBD2. Germline CDR1 reads MNHEY; CDR2 reads SVGEGT. Trimming at V came to 5 bases and at J to 5 bases, leaving 15 bases not matched to a gene. This CDR3 comprises 19 residues. CDR3 amino acids: CASSQRTSGRGTYRETQYF. CDR3 sequence (DNA): TGTGCCAGCAGTCAGAGGACTAGCGGGAGGGGCACATATCGTGAGACCCAGTACTTC.

The chain links TRBV5-1 to TRBJ2-2; weak D call: TRBD2 (6 bases). Trimming took 4 bases from V and 5 from J, leaving 15 bases between them. Germline V gives CDR1 SGHRS, CDR2 YFSETQ. CDR3 length: 15 amino acids. The CDR3 spells CASSPSGTDTGELFF. For the CDR3, the DNA is TGCGCCAGCAGCCCCTCCGGGACTGATACCGGGGAGCTGTTTTTT.

This clonotype was observed a handful of times. The rearrangement joins TRBV5-1 to TRBJ2-3, with no clear D. The CDR3 covers 14 residues. Between the trimmed V and J ends, which lost 0 bases and 2 bases, there was a span of 7 bases. CDR1 SGHRS and CDR2 YFSETQ come from the germline V gene. CDR3 sequence (DNA): TGCGCCAGCAGCTTGGCTTGGGACACAGATACGCAGTATTTT. This gives the protein CASSLAWDTDTQYF.

The gene calls are TRBV5-5 and TRBJ2-1; TRBD2 matches at 12 bases. Per the germline V gene, CDR1 is SGHKS and CDR2 is YYEKEE (reference sequence). This CDR3 comprises 16 residues. Trimming took 4 bases from V and 8 from J; bases not matched to a gene: 10. The CDR3, as DNA: TGTGCCAGCAGCCGAATCCGGACTAGCGGGATCGATGAGCAGTTCTTC. Translated, it gives CASSRIRTSGIDEQFF.

The chain carries TRBV25-1 and TRBJ2-7; 7 nucleotides match TRBD1. Trimming removed 8 bases from V and 3 bases from J; junction bases left unmatched: 7. The CDR3 length is 13 residues. Germline CDR1 is MGHDK and CDR2 is SYGVNS. The CDR3 spells CASDSGQSYEQYF. The CDR3 bases are TGTGCCAGCGATTCGGGACAGAGCTACGAGCAGTACTTC.

The gene calls are TRBV7-6 and TRBJ1-1; D is perhaps TRBD1 (6 bases). The CDR3 is made up of 14 amino acids. Germline assignment: CDR1 SGHVS and CDR2 FNYEAQ. Trimming removed 5 bases at V and 1 base at J, with 11 bases between. The CDR3 loop reads CASSPMTGNTEAFF. The CDR3 DNA is TGTGCCAGCAGCCCCATGACAGGGAACACTGAAGCTTTCTTT.